This passage covers 18 T cell receptor beta chains from one sample sequenced in a study of CD8 T cells in Susac syndrome (dated by TCRdb to about 2019). Receptor libraries were prepared by the immunoSEQ multiplex PCR assay. RNA was extracted with the RNeasy kit and roughly 0.45 to 1 ug was reverse transcribed using random hexamers. TCRdb redid the processing of the public reads, applying fastp at Q25 and MiXCR, and retained in-frame beta chains. Records with the same CDR3 protein are collapsed into one entry carrying the most frequent genes and DNA. The sample yields over 150,000 distinct CDR3 sequences; over 90% were counted once. The ten biggest clones cover roughly 0.094% of the sample. Sequenced input: CD4+ T cells from PBMCs. The receptors originated from a human donor with multiple sclerosis.

The chain employs TRBV24-1 and TRBJ2-1, with D possibly TRBD1 on 5 matching bases. V lost 3 bases and J 10 bases, leaving 12 bases between the germline ends. In germline, CDR1 is KGHDR, CDR2 SFDVKD. This CDR3 spans 13 amino acids. CDR3 sequence: CATSDGALGEQFF. Here the CDR3 DNA reads TGTGCCACCAGTGATGGGGCCCTTGGAGAGCAGTTCTTC.

The rearrangement joins TRBV9 to TRBJ2-3; 11 positions agree with TRBD2. This CDR3 spans 16 amino acids. Germline CDR1 is SGDLS and CDR2 is YYNGEE. Unmatched junction bases numbered 10, after V lost 4 bases and J lost 6 bases. CDR3 sequence: CASSPLAGGPGDTQYF. CDR3 DNA: TGTGCCAGCAGCCCCCTAGCGGGAGGACCCGGGGATACGCAGTATTTT.

The V gene is TRBV5-6, the J gene TRBJ2-4; no clear D. Trimming took 4 bases from V and 16 from J, leaving 24 bases between them. The germline gives CDR1 SGHDT, CDR2 YYEEEE. The CDR3 has 14 residues. CDR3 loop: CASSPHPNKGTCYF. CDR3 in DNA: TGTGCCAGCAGCCCTCATCCCAACAAGGGAACGTGCTACTTC.

This clonotype has only one observation. V is TRBV5-4 and J is TRBJ2-7, with 7 bases lining up with TRBD2. In germline, CDR1 is SGHNT, CDR2 YYREEE (reference sequence). V was clipped by 1 base and J by 5 bases; unmatched bases: 12. This CDR3 contains 16 residues. The CDR3 DNA reads as TGTGCCAGCAGCTTGTCAGGAGGGAGGGGTTACAACGAGCAGTACTTC. Translation: CASSLSGGRGYNEQYF.

The CDR3: CSARTSRWGRTDTQYF. CDR3 sequence (DNA): TGCAGTGCTAGGACCTCCCGATGGGGGAGAACAGATACGCAGTATTTT. This chain joins TRBV20-1 and TRBJ2-3, with D perhaps matching TRBD1 or TRBD2 (5 bases each). CDR3 length: 16 residues. Looked up from germline, CDR1 is DFQATT and CDR2 is SNEGSKA (reference sequence). Trimming removed 3 bases at V and 3 bases at J, with 19 bases between.

The chain couples TRBV18 to TRBJ2-7; unclear D gene. The CDR3 has 14 amino acids. Trimming removed 0 bases from V and 2 bases from J, with 8 bases in between. CDR1 and CDR2 (germline): KGHSH, LQKENI. The CDR3 is CASSPPENAYEQYF. In DNA, the CDR3 is TGTGCCAGCTCACCACCAGAAAATGCCTACGAGCAGTACTTC.

The rearrangement uses TRBV20-1 and TRBJ2-3; the D gene could be TRBD1 or TRBD2 (5 bases each). V lost 1 base, J lost 5 bases, and 10 bases lay in between. Germline assignment: CDR1 DFQATT and CDR2 SNEGSKA (reference sequence). The CDR3 consists of 13 residues. In nucleotides, the CDR3 is TGCAGTGCTAGAGGACGGGGCGGAGATACGCAGTATTTT. Protein product: CSARGRGGDTQYF.

This sequence joins TRBV5-1 and TRBJ2-1; D may match TRBD1 or TRBD2 (6 bases each). V lost 4 bases, J lost 0 bases, and 14 bases lay in between. Germline loops: CDR1 SGHRS, CDR2 YFSETQ. CDR3 length: 16 amino acids. The chain's CDR3 is CASSGRGTLSYNEQFF. CDR3 DNA: TGCGCCAGCAGCGGGCGCGGGACACTCTCCTACAATGAGCAGTTCTTC.

This chain uses TRBV7-9 with TRBJ2-1, with D possibly TRBD1 on 6 matching bases. Trimming stripped 5 bases from V and 0 bases from J, with 17 bases between. This CDR3 is 17 amino acids long. From germline, CDR1 is SEHNR and CDR2 FQNEAQ (reference sequence). The CDR3 DNA reads as TGTGCCAGCAGCCGTCCCGGGACAATTAGCTCCTACAATGAGCAGTTCTTC. As protein: CASSRPGTISSYNEQFF. The complete variable domain, with remaining parts taken from reference TRBV7-9 and TRBJ2-1, reads DTGVSQNPRHKITKRGQNVTFRCDPISEHNRLYWYRQTLGQGPEFLTYFQNEAQLEKSRLLSDRFSAERPKGSFSTLEIQRTEQGDSAMYLCASSRPGTISSYNEQFFGPGTRLTVL.

V usage is TRBV29-1 and J usage is TRBJ2-5; TRBD2 agrees at 8 bases. This CDR3 comprises 15 residues. V lost 3 bases and J lost 5; bases outside the gene matches: 11. Germline V gene sequence: CDR1 SQVTM, CDR2 ANQGSEA. The CDR3 is CSVEIGGGRDETQYF. In DNA form, the CDR3 reads TGCAGCGTTGAGATCGGCGGGGGGAGGGATGAGACCCAGTACTTC.

The chain recombines TRBV5-6 with TRBJ2-3; D call uncertain. The CDR3 consists of 13 residues. The V end lost 2 bases, the J end lost 2 bases, and 6 bases lay between the germline ends. The V gene's germline CDR1 is SGHDT and CDR2 YYEEEE. Here the CDR3 DNA reads TGTGCCAGCAGCTTCCCCTACACAGATACGCAGTATTTT. Translated, it gives CASSFPYTDTQYF. Variable domain in full (rest from reference TRBV5-6 and TRBJ2-3): DAGVTQSPTHLIKTRGQQVTLRCSPKSGHDTVSWYQQALGQGPQFIFQYYEEEERQRGNFPDRFSGHQFPNYSSELNVNALLLGDSALYLCASSFPYTDTQYFGPGTRLTVL.

This clonotype appeared a single time. The gene calls are TRBV5-1 and TRBJ1-1; 8 nucleotides agree with TRBD1. The germline CDR1 and CDR2 sequences are SGHRS and YFSETQ. The CDR3 is 16 amino acids. V lost 4 bases, J lost 0 bases, and 8 bases stayed unmatched. The CDR3 region is CASSPWTGRMNTEAFF. The CDR3 region has the DNA TGCGCCAGCAGCCCTTGGACAGGGAGGATGAACACTGAAGCTTTCTTT.

The V call is TRBV20-1, the J call TRBJ2-1, with TRBD2 matching over 9 bases. J gave up 8 bases and V 5 bases, and 10 bases lay outside the gene matches. Germline assignment: CDR1 DFQATT and CDR2 SNEGSKA (reference sequence). CDR3 length equals 14 residues. CDR3 nucleotides: TGCAGTGCTGTAAGAGCGGGAGGCAGGGATGAGCAGTTCTTC. Translating gives CSAVRAGGRDEQFF.

The chain combines TRBV30 with TRBJ1-2; D is ambiguous. V lost 2 bases and J lost 1, with 8 bases in between. The CDR3 runs to 13 residues. The germline V gene has CDR1 GTSNPN and CDR2 SVGIG (reference sequence). The CDR3 loop reads CAWSPRGNYGYTF. The CDR3 DNA reads TGTGCCTGGAGTCCCCGGGGTAACTATGGCTACACCTTC. Full variable domain (missing parts from reference TRBV30 and TRBJ1-2): SQTIHQWPATLVQPVGSPLSLECTVEGTSNPNLYWYRQAAGRGLQLLFYSVGIGQISSEVPQNLSASRPQDRQFILSSKKLLLSDSGFYLCAWSPRGNYGYTFGSGTRLTVV.

The chain has TRBV7-8 and TRBJ1-2, with 7 bases that match TRBD1. Trimming took 4 bases from V and 10 from J; bases not matched to a gene: 21. Germline V gene sequence: CDR1 SGHVS, CDR2 FQNEAQ. The CDR3 length is 17 residues. CDR3 sequence (DNA): TGTGCCAGCAGCTCCAGGAGGGACAGCTTCTACCTGAGTTACTACACCTTC. This encodes CASSSRRDSFYLSYYTF.

The chain carries TRBV4-2 and TRBJ2-6; D may be TRBD1 (5 bases). Trimming removed 3 bases at V and 1 base at J, with 13 bases between. CDR1 is LGHNA and CDR2 is YNFKEQ in the germline V gene. CDR3 length equals 17 residues. The CDR3 is CASSHHRTASGANVLTF. CDR3 nucleotides: TGTGCCAGCAGCCACCACAGGACGGCGTCTGGGGCCAACGTCCTGACTTTC.

The chain is built from TRBV20-1 and TRBJ2-3, with D tentatively TRBD1 (5 bases). This CDR3 has 13 amino acids. Trimming pared 7 bases from V and 5 bases from J, leaving 16 bases between. Germline CDR1 and CDR2: DFQATT and SNEGSKA (reference sequence). CDR3 region: CSDKKRGRDTQYF. The CDR3 coding sequence is TGCAGTGATAAGAAAAGGGGCCGAGATACGCAGTATTTT.

This rearrangement joins TRBV20-1 to TRBJ2-3; 15 bases line up with TRBD2. Losses at the gene ends were 5 bases for V and 0 bases for J; bases not matched to a gene: 12. From germline, CDR1 is DFQATT and CDR2 SNEGSKA (reference sequence). The CDR3 has 19 amino acids. The CDR3 is CSARRGLAGGIRSTDTQYF. CDR3 nucleotides: TGCAGTGCTCGACGGGGACTAGCGGGAGGAATTAGAAGCACAGATACGCAGTATTTT.